These 13 T cell receptor beta chains share one sample of origin, sequenced in a study of T cells in tuberculosis. This sample's time point: new active TB diagnosis, blood taken before or within 7 days of starting treatment. The data were produced by immunoSEQ multiplex PCR, yet TCRdb's version contains in-frame clones alone and is incomplete. The sample contains 30,000 to 40,000 clones, more than 85% of which appear only once. Sequences were derived from PBMCs, sampled at tuberculosis diagnosis. These receptors came from an adult with tuberculosis.

The gene calls are TRBV7-2 and TRBJ1-1; no reliable D call. The germline V gene has CDR1 SGHTA and CDR2 FQGNSA. CDR3 size: 14 residues. V was shortened by 4 bases and J by 5 bases, with 14 bases between the two germline ends. For the CDR3, the DNA is TGTGCCAGCAGCTATGACGCTAGGAATACTGAAGCTTTCTTT. Translation: CASSYDARNTEAFF.

This clone was picked up one time. J is TRBJ2-2 and V is TRBV27; 11 nucleotides align to TRBD2. Germline values: CDR1 MNHEY, CDR2 SMNVEV (reference sequence). The CDR3 sequence is 16 residues long. V lost 6 bases and J lost 0; bases outside the gene matches: 3. The CDR3 loop is CASRLAGASNTGELFF. In DNA, the CDR3 is TGTGCCAGCAGACTAGCGGGGGCCTCGAACACCGGGGAGCTGTTTTTT.

The sample holds a few counts of this clone. V is TRBV10-3 and J is TRBJ1-2, with 8 bases aligning to TRBD1. Per germline, CDR1 ENHRY and CDR2 SYGVKD. The CDR3 is 13 amino acids. The trim removed 6 bases at V and 4 bases at J, leaving 4 bases unmatched. CDR3 region: CAIRDRAVYGYTF. The CDR3 DNA reads as TGTGCCATCAGGGACAGGGCGGTCTATGGCTACACCTTC.

J is TRBJ2-7 and V is TRBV5-1; weak D call: TRBD1 (5 bases). Germline V gene lookup returns CDR1 SGHRS and CDR2 YFSETQ. Trimming removed 4 bases from V and 1 base from J, with 6 bases in between. This CDR3 comprises 12 residues. CDR3 in DNA: TGCGCCAGCAGCACAGGTTCCTACGAGCAGTACGTC. As protein: CASSTGSYEQYV.

This chain joins TRBV25-1 and TRBJ2-7, with 7 bases matching TRBD2. Germline V CDR1 and CDR2: MGHDK, SYGVNS. V was clipped by 2 bases and J by 1 base; unmatched bases: 5. The CDR3 is made up of 15 amino acids. Here the CDR3 DNA reads TGTGCCAGCAGTGAAGCGGGGGTAGGGTCCTACGAGCAGTACTTC. The encoded protein is CASSEAGVGSYEQYF.

This clone has a handful of counts. The chain is built from TRBV11-2 and TRBJ1-2, with 7 bases matching TRBD1. The CDR3 covers 14 residues. V was pared by 5 bases and J by 6 bases, with 9 bases of the junction left unmatched. In germline, CDR1 is SGHAT, CDR2 FQNNGV. The CDR3 DNA is TGTGCCAGCAGCGGGGCGACAGGGATGAATGGCTACACCTTC. Its translation is CASSGATGMNGYTF.

The chain carries TRBV5-1 and TRBJ2-1; D is uncertain. The germline gives CDR1 SGHRS, CDR2 YFSETQ. V lost 0 bases and J 9 bases, leaving 4 bases between the germline ends. CDR3 length: 11 amino acids. The CDR3 coding sequence is TGCGCCAGCAGCTTGGGGCTTGAGCAGTTCTTC. This sequence encodes CASSLGLEQFF.

The chain joins TRBV6-1 to TRBJ1-1, with unresolved D. Trimming shortened V by 3 bases and J by 1 base, and 6 bases separated the two germline ends. The CDR3 has 13 residues. CDR1 and CDR2 (germline): MNHNS, SASEGT. DNA for the CDR3: TGTGCCAGCAGTGAGTACAGGAACACTGAAGCTTTCTTT. Its translation: CASSEYRNTEAFF.

This rearrangement joins TRBV4-1 to TRBJ1-1; a weak D match, TRBD1 (6 bases). Germline loops: CDR1 MGHRA, CDR2 YSYEKL. This CDR3 is 17 amino acids long. V was pared by 1 base and J by 1 base, with 16 bases between. CDR3 coding DNA: TGCGCCAGCAGCCAAGCTTTCAGGGGTGGAGGGAACACTGAAGCTTTCTTT. As protein: CASSQAFRGGGNTEAFF.

The chain joins TRBV6-1 to TRBJ1-2; D call uncertain. The CDR3 length is 14 residues. Germline CDR1 and CDR2: MNHNS and SASEGT. Trimming left V 1 base short and J 8 bases short, with 14 bases between. This chain's CDR3 is CASSEVGTVRGYTF. The CDR3 DNA reads as TGTGCCAGCAGTGAAGTTGGTACGGTTCGGGGCTACACCTTC.

This clone was observed once. The chain combines TRBV30 with TRBJ2-7; a possible D gene is TRBD2 (5 bases). Germline V gives CDR1 GTSNPN, CDR2 SVGIG (reference sequence). Trimming took off 0 bases at V and 7 bases at J, with 16 bases between the two ends. This CDR3 contains 14 residues. The CDR3 DNA sequence: TGTGCCTGGAGTGTGGACTCCTCTATAGTTGAGCAGTACTTC. It yields the protein CAWSVDSSIVEQYF.

The DNA of the CDR3 is TGTGCCAGCAGTTTATCTGGGGCCGGCACAGATACGCAGTATTTT. Translating gives CASSLSGAGTDTQYF. The chain has TRBV27 and TRBJ2-3; a possible D gene is TRBD1 (5 bases). Germline loops: CDR1 MNHEY, CDR2 SMNVEV (reference sequence). V shed 0 bases and J shed 1 base, with 8 bases lying between them. This CDR3 comprises 15 residues.

The sample holds a few counts of this clone. The rearrangement joins TRBV4-1 to TRBJ1-6, with a possible D match to TRBD1 (6 bases). Deletions cut 3 bases from V and 4 bases from J, with 16 bases between. The CDR3 is made up of 17 amino acids. Per the germline V gene, CDR1 is MGHRA and CDR2 is YSYEKL. This CDR3 is CASSQGAGGGYNSPLHF. The CDR3 DNA sequence: TGCGCCAGCAGCCAGGGGGCGGGAGGGGGGTATAATTCACCCCTCCACTTT.